This note documents a single T cell receptor beta chain sequence. One junction end disagrees with the germline gene, perhaps due to a read error. From the 5' RACE reads, TCRdb called clonotypes with MiXCR, one entry per CDR3 protein. Seen here are roughly 250,000 distinct CDR3 sequences, more than 12% observed once, and the top ten hold 8.5% to 10%. The sample belongs to a study of identical twins. The CDR3 consists of 14 residues. CDR1 and CDR2 from the germline V gene are DFQATT and SNEGSKA (reference sequence). The source material was memory (CD45RO+) T cells sorted from blood. The TCR comes from a woman aged 18-30 years in good health. This rearrangement joins TRBV20-1 to TRBJ2-3; 8 bases are shared with TRBD1. CDR3 bases: TGCGGTGCTAGGAGACAGGGGTACACAGATACGCAGTATTTT. Translating it yields CGARRQGYTDTQYF.